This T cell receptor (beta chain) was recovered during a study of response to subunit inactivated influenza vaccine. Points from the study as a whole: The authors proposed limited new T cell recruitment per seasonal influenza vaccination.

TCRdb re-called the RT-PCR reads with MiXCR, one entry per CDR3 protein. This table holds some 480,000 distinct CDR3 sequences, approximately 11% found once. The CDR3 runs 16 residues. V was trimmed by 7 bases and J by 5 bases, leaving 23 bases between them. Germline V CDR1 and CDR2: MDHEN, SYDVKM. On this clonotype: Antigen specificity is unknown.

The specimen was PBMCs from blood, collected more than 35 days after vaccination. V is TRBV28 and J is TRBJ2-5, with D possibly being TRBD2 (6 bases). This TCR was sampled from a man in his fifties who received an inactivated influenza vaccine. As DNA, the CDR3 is TGTGCCAGCATCACAACACGGTCGGGAGAGGGGGAGACCCAGTACTTC. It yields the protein CASITTRSGEGETQYF.